The table lists the clone carrying this T cell receptor (beta chain) with many counts. Profiling relied on immunoSEQ multiplex PCR, and the TCRdb table lists in-frame clones only, not all of them. Recorded here are tens of thousands of clones, with no singletons, and the ten leading clones hold 5.9%. Trimming took off 3 bases at V and 7 bases at J, with 13 bases between the two ends. Germline CDR1 is SGHDT and CDR2 is YYEEEE. The CDR3 loop spans 14 amino acids. This sample was included in a study of T cells after posttransplantation cyclophosphamide. The TCR sequence derives from a man under 40 in good health and a related stem cell transplant donor. Source material: PBMCs. The V gene is TRBV5-6, the J gene TRBJ1-4; D perhaps matches TRBD1 (5 bases). The CDR3 sequence is CASSSRVAPEKLFF. CDR3 sequence (DNA): TGTGCCAGCAGCTCCAGGGTGGCACCTGAAAAACTGTTTTTT.